This entry describes one TCR beta chain. Profiled with immunoSEQ multiplex PCR; TCRdb holds only in-frame clones, not every one. The data show roughly 99,000 clones, with about nine tenths seen just once and roughly 0.82% held by the top ten. These data originate in a study of T cell changes during pregnancy in multiple sclerosis. V lost 7 bases to trimming and J lost 7 bases, with 16 bases between them. The CDR3 totals 13 residues. The V gene's germline CDR1 is LGHNT and CDR2 FRNRAP. The genes are TRBV12-5 and TRBJ1-2; D might be TRBD1 (6 bases). The sequencing used peripheral blood, collected in the third trimester of pregnancy. The source of this sequence is a female donor in good health, enrolled as a control in a pregnancy study. The CDR3 coding sequence is TGTGCTAGTGACCGTCCTACAGGGTTTGGCTACACCTTC. Its protein product is CASDRPTGFGYTF. Full variable domain (remainder filled in from reference TRBV12-5 and TRBJ1-2): DARVTQTPRHKVTEMGQEVTMRCQPILGHNTVFWYRQTMMQGLELLAYFRNRAPLDDSGMPKDRFSAEMPDATLATLKIQPSEPRDSAVYFCASDRPTGFGYTFGSGTRLTVV.